The present T cell receptor beta chain was sequenced within a study of blood T cell repertoires in COVID-19. This CDR3 spans 14 amino acids. V was trimmed by 5 bases and J by 2 bases, leaving 9 bases between them. Germline V CDR1 and CDR2: SGHAT, FQNNGV. Some clones are missing from TCRdb's copy, which holds only in-frame ones; the method was immunoSEQ multiplex PCR. The data contain 350,000 to 450,000 clones, more than 80% of them singletons. This receptor was taken from a man aged 40-50 years with acute or convalescent COVID-19. This chain uses TRBV11-2 with TRBJ2-2; maybe TRBD2 (6 bases). Sequencing was carried out using peripheral blood. The DNA for the CDR3 is TGTGCCAGCAGCCTAGGGACTAACACCGGGGAGCTGTTTTTT. It translates to CASSLGTNTGELFF.